This T cell receptor (beta chain) is drawn from a study of blood T cell repertoires in COVID-19. Study-wide context: The study drew acute and convalescent COVID-19 samples from the United States, Italy and Spain. T cells, B-cell-depleted T cells, or PBMCs supplied cDNA or gDNA.

As originally analysed: Reference gene primer amplification gave nucleated cell count estimates. Libraries were prepared by immunoSEQ multiplex PCR; TCRdb keeps only in-frame clonotypes and omits some of them. Clone size and the V and J calls come from that table; the DNA yielded D and trimming. The data contain 250,000 to 400,000 clones, around 88% of them singletons. Trimming removed 1 base from V and 7 bases from J; junction bases left unmatched: 4. Germline V lookup: CDR1 LNHNV, CDR2 YYDKDF (reference sequence). This CDR3 region has 15 residues. This chain joins TRBV15 and TRBJ2-1; 10 nucleotides match TRBD1. The sample taken for sequencing was peripheral blood. This TCR derives from a woman aged 25 to 39 with COVID-19, enrolled during active disease. CDR3 in DNA: TGTGCCACCAGCAGAGGGACAGGGGGGCCTAATGAGCAGTTCTTC. This codes for CATSRGTGGPNEQFF.